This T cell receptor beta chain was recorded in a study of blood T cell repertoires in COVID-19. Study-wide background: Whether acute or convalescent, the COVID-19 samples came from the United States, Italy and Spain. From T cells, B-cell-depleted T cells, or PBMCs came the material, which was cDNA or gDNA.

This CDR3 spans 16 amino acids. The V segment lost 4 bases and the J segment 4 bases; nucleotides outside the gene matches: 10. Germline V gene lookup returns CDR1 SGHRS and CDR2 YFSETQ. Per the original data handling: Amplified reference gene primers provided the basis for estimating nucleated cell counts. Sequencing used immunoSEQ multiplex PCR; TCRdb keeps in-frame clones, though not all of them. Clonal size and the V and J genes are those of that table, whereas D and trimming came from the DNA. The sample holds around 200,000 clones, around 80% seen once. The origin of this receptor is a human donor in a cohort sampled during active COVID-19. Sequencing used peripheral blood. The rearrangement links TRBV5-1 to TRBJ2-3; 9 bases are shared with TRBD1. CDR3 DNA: TGCGCCAGCAGCGCGGACCGGGACAGGGACGCAGATACGCAGTATTTT. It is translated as CASSADRDRDADTQYF.